Listed below are T cell receptor beta chains from one sample, sequenced in a study of patients and donors after allogeneic stem cell transplantation. TCRdb ran MiXCR on the RT-PCR reads and lists one entry per CDR3 protein. The sample includes over 400,000 distinct CDR3 sequences, 16% seen only once; the top ten take 6.5% to 7.5%. Sequenced input: blood, either unsorted or a sorted T cell fraction (not recorded which). Receptors originate from a human donor who was either an allogeneic HSCT recipient or a stem cell or donor lymphocyte infusion donor (not recorded which). It is not recorded whose cells these are; they may come from a transplant donor. CDR3s include the opening cysteine and the closing phenylalanine or tryptophan. The D gene is left open where the match is weak. Expanded clones get a size class; other rows say once, few or many, or leave the size out.

d_call	j_call	v_call	clone_size	cdr3_aa	cdr3_nt
TRBD2	TRBJ2-7	TRBV20-1	few	CSASKREGLREQYF	TGCAGTGCTAGTAAACGGGAGGGCCTTCGGGAGCAGTACTTC
.	TRBJ1-1	TRBV2	.	CASSEYRGGTEAFF	TGTGCCAGCAGTGAATATCGAGGGGGCACTGAAGCTTTCTTT
.	TRBJ2-2	TRBV7-9	many	CASSLAAGELFF	TGTGCCAGCAGCTTAGCGGCCGGGGAGCTGTTTTTT
.	TRBJ1-1	TRBV10-3	.	CAISDGQRTLGTEAFF	TGTGCCATCAGTGATGGACAGAGGACATTGGGCACTGAAGCTTTCTTT
TRBD2	TRBJ2-1	TRBV4-1	few	CASSRPGLRDNEQFF	TGCGCCAGCAGCCGCCCGGGACTAAGAGACAATGAGCAGTTCTTC
.	TRBJ2-2	TRBV4-2	few	CASSQGGGGMNTGELFF	TGTGCCAGCAGCCAAGGGGGAGGGGGTATGAACACCGGGGAGCTGTTTTTT
.	TRBJ1-1	TRBV29-1	few	CSVAVGVWSRPEAFF	TGCAGCGTTGCTGTAGGGGTTTGGAGTCGCCCTGAAGCTTTCTTT
.	TRBJ2-7	TRBV27	.	CASSVVGYEQYF	TGTGCCAGCAGCGTAGTAGGCTACGAGCAGTACTTC
.	TRBJ2-7	TRBV29-1	few	CSVVRGYEQYF	TGCAGCGTTGTACGGGGGTACGAGCAGTACTTC
TRBD1	TRBJ2-3	TRBV18	.	CASSPNGQGSTDTQYF	TGTGCCAGCTCACCAAACGGACAGGGTTCGACAGATACGCAGTATTTT
.	TRBJ1-3	TRBV18	.	CASEQGGGNTIYF	TGTGCCAGTGAACAGGGAGGTGGAAACACCATATATTTT
.	TRBJ2-1	TRBV29-1	many	CSAKVRRDNEQFF	TGCAGCGCAAAGGTCCGCCGGGACAATGAGCAGTTCTTC
.	TRBJ1-1	TRBV6-4	.	CASNPGRCYNEAFF	TGTGCCAGTAACCCGGGACGATGCTATAATGAAGCTTTCTTT
.	TRBJ1-1	TRBV9	few	CASSVADHNTEAFF	TGTGCCAGCAGCGTGGCAGACCACAACACTGAAGCTTTCTTT
.	TRBJ2-2	TRBV12-3/TRBV12-4	many	CASSPRRGHTNTGELFF	TGTGCCAGCAGTCCACGCCGAGGACACACGAACACCGGGGAGCTGTTTTTT
.	TRBJ2-2	TRBV5-5	.	CASSPPGRELFF	TGTGCCAGCAGCCCCCCGGGGAGGGAGCTGTTTTTT
.	TRBJ1-1	TRBV7-2	.	CASSLTGDMNTEAFF	TGTGCCAGCAGCCTGACTGGTGACATGAACACTGAAGCTTTCTTT
.	TRBJ1-6	TRBV6-1	.	CASSHPGVGGYLNSPLHF	TGTGCCAGCAGTCACCCCGGGGTTGGGGGCTACCTGAATTCACCCCTCCACTTT
TRBD1	TRBJ1-2	TRBV4-1	few	CASSQDPGTALYGYTF	TGCGCCAGCAGCCAAGATCCCGGGACAGCGCTTTATGGCTACACCTTC
TRBD2	TRBJ2-5	TRBV5-1	.	CASSLPGGLRETQYF	TGCGCCAGCAGCTTGCCGGGGGGGTTGCGAGAGACCCAGTACTTC
.	TRBJ1-5	TRBV9	few	CASSVNGRPNQPQHF	TGTGCCAGCAGCGTTAACGGCCGGCCAAATCAGCCCCAGCATTTT
.	TRBJ1-1	TRBV10-3	many	CAISGSSLSTEAFF	TGTGCCATCAGTGGATCCAGCCTGAGCACTGAAGCTTTCTTT
.	TRBJ2-1	TRBV7-2	many	CASSLLGGGYNEQFF	TGTGCCAGCAGCCTTTTAGGGGGGGGATACAATGAGCAGTTCTTC
TRBD2	TRBJ2-7	TRBV7-2	.	CASSLIAGPYEQYF	TGTGCCAGCAGCTTAATAGCGGGACCCTACGAGCAGTACTTC
.	TRBJ1-2	TRBV12-3/TRBV12-4	.	CASSPPKGRYGYTF	TGTGCCAGCAGTCCGCCGAAGGGGCGCTATGGCTACACCTTC
.	TRBJ2-7	TRBV20-1	.	CSARNGQNYEQYF	TGCAGTGCTAGAAATGGACAAAACTACGAGCAGTACTTC
.	TRBJ1-6	TRBV7-9	.	CASSLAGRGKPALHF	TGTGCCAGCAGCTTAGCGGGGAGAGGGAAACCTGCCCTCCACTTT
.	TRBJ2-2	TRBV18	few	CASSFQEAGELFF	TGTGCCAGCTCTTTCCAGGAGGCCGGGGAGCTGTTTTTT
.	TRBJ2-7	TRBV4-1	few	CASSQGAPYEQYF	TGCGCCAGCAGCCAGGGGGCCCCCTACGAGCAGTACTTC
.	TRBJ2-1	TRBV2	.	CASSEEGPNEQFF	TGTGCCAGCAGTGAGGAAGGACCCAATGAGCAGTTCTTC
.	TRBJ1-2	TRBV15	.	CATSRAAGEGYTF	TGTGCCACCAGCAGAGCGGCAGGGGAAGGCTACACCTTC
TRBD1	TRBJ1-3	TRBV12-3/TRBV12-4	many	CASSQDRVGNTIYF	TGTGCCAGCAGCCAGGACAGGGTTGGAAACACCATATATTTT
TRBD1	TRBJ2-7	TRBV14	few	CASSQTGQGHEQYF	TGTGCCAGCAGCCAAACCGGACAGGGCCACGAGCAGTACTTC
.	TRBJ1-1	TRBV5-1	many	CASTSGGPEAFF	TGCGCCAGCACCTCTGGGGGCCCTGAAGCTTTCTTT
.	TRBJ2-2	TRBV15	.	CATSIRQYTGELFF	TGTGCCACCAGTATAAGACAGTACACCGGGGAGCTGTTTTTT
.	TRBJ2-5	TRBV29-1	many	CSVGASMETQYF	TGCAGCGTTGGAGCTAGCATGGAGACCCAGTACTTC
.	TRBJ1-3	TRBV5-1	few	CASSLVPDISGNTIYF	TGCGCCAGCAGCTTGGTGCCAGACATCTCTGGAAACACCATATATTTT
.	TRBJ2-1	TRBV14	once	CASSQSSPEQFF	TGTGCCAGCAGCCAATCTAGCCCTGAGCAGTTCTTC
TRBD1	TRBJ1-4	TRBV4-3	.	CASSQFRDRFNEKLFF	TGCGCCAGCAGCCAATTCCGGGACAGGTTTAATGAAAAACTGTTTTTT
.	TRBJ2-2	TRBV7-6	few	CASSLVERSRSNTGELFF	TGTGCCAGCAGCTTAGTGGAACGGAGCAGATCGAACACCGGGGAGCTGTTTTTT
.	TRBJ2-1	TRBV24-1	.	CATSDLMGMNEQFF	TGTGCCACCAGTGATTTGATGGGAATGAATGAGCAGTTCTTC
TRBD2	TRBJ2-5	TRBV7-2	few	CASSLGDLAVQETQYF	TGTGCCAGCAGCTTAGGGGACCTAGCGGTTCAAGAGACCCAGTACTTC
.	TRBJ2-7	TRBV9	few	CASSVGASEDEQYF	TGTGCCAGCAGCGTAGGGGCTAGCGAGGACGAGCAGTACTTC
.	TRBJ2-5	TRBV5-1	.	CASSLYDRETQYF	TGCGCCAGCAGCCTCTACGATAGAGAGACCCAGTACTTC
TRBD2	TRBJ2-1	TRBV6-1	few	CASSTSPGLAGVNEQFF	TGTGCCAGCAGCACCTCCCCGGGACTAGCGGGAGTCAATGAGCAGTTCTTC
.	TRBJ1-1	TRBV9	few	CASSVVRVMNTEAFF	TGTGCCAGCAGCGTAGTTAGGGTTATGAACACTGAAGCTTTCTTT
.	TRBJ1-2	TRBV27	.	CASSLSKVTGGLLGYTF	TGTGCCAGCAGTTTATCGAAAGTAACAGGTGGCCTTCTTGGCTACACCTTC
.	TRBJ1-5	TRBV20-1	.	CSAREGRGMNQPQHF	TGCAGTGCTAGAGAGGGCAGGGGAATGAATCAGCCCCAGCATTTT